Listed below are T cell receptor beta chains from one sample, sequenced in a study of CD8+ T cells in alopecia areata. Method: immunoSEQ multiplex PCR; TCRdb's copy keeps in-frame clones and lacks some. This sample has under 350,000 clones, with 58% found just once. The input for sequencing was CD4+ T cells sorted from blood, taken at week 24, from a patient treated with tofacitinib. The source is a human donor with alopecia areata. The CDR3 runs from the conserved cysteine through the conserved F or W. Each record gives: J gene, V gene, D gene, clone size, CDR3 protein, CDR3 DNA. The D gene is left open where the match is weak. Where a row states a size, it is once, few, many or the class of an expanded clone; other rows omit it.

J gene: TRBJ1-2; V gene: TRBV2; D gene: -; clone size: few; CDR3 protein: CASQRAQDYGYTF; CDR3 DNA: TGTGCCAGCCAACGAGCGCAAGACTATGGCTACACCTTC
J gene: TRBJ2-1; V gene: TRBV5-1; D gene: -; clone size: -; CDR3 protein: CASSSDQRLSEQFF; CDR3 DNA: TGCGCCAGCAGCTCGGACCAGAGATTGAGTGAGCAGTTCTTC
J gene: TRBJ1-6; V gene: TRBV6-5; D gene: -; clone size: few; CDR3 protein: CASSYTGDSPLHF; CDR3 DNA: TGTGCCAGCAGTTACACGGGGGATTCACCCCTCCACTTT
J gene: TRBJ2-3; V gene: TRBV6-5; D gene: TRBD1; clone size: -; CDR3 protein: CASRTGGRGTDTQYF; CDR3 DNA: TGTGCCAGCAGAACAGGGGGCCGAGGCACAGATACGCAGTATTTT
J gene: TRBJ2-3; V gene: TRBV6-5; D gene: -; clone size: -; CDR3 protein: CASGRTGTDTQYF; CDR3 DNA: TGTGCCAGCGGACGGACAGGCACAGATACGCAGTATTTT
J gene: TRBJ1-2; V gene: TRBV30; D gene: -; clone size: -; CDR3 protein: CAWRPRPAARRTYGYTF; CDR3 DNA: TGTGCCTGGAGGCCCAGGCCGGCAGCGAGACGCACCTATGGCTACACCTTC
J gene: TRBJ2-2; V gene: TRBV13; D gene: -; clone size: few; CDR3 protein: CASTWFFANTGELFF; CDR3 DNA: TGTGCCAGCACCTGGTTCTTCGCGAACACCGGGGAGCTGTTTTTT
J gene: TRBJ1-4; V gene: TRBV6-1; D gene: TRBD1; clone size: -; CDR3 protein: CASSDWGQVEKLFF; CDR3 DNA: TGTGCCAGCAGTGATTGGGGACAGGTAGAAAAACTGTTTTTT
J gene: TRBJ1-5; V gene: TRBV4-1; D gene: -; clone size: -; CDR3 protein: CASSGGAAVQPQHF; CDR3 DNA: TGCGCCAGCAGTGGGGGCGCGGCTGTTCAGCCCCAGCATTTT
J gene: TRBJ2-5; V gene: TRBV7-2; D gene: -; clone size: -; CDR3 protein: CASSLDRAGETQYF; CDR3 DNA: TGTGCCAGCAGCCTAGACAGGGCGGGGGAGACCCAGTACTTC